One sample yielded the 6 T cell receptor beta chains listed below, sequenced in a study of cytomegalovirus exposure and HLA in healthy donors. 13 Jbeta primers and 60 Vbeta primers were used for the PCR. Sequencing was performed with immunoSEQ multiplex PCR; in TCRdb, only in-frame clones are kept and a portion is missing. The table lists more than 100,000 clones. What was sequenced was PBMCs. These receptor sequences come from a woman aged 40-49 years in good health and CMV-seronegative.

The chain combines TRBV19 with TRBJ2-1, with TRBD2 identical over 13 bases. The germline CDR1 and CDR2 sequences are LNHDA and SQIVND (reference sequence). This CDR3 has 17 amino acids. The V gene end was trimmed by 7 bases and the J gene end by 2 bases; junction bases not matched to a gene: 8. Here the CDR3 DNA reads TGTGCCAGTACCAAGACTAGCGGGGGGAACACCTACAATGAGCAGTTCTTC. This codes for CASTKTSGGNTYNEQFF. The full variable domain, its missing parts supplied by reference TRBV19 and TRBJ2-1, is DGGITQSPKYLFRKEGQNVTLSCEQNLNHDAMYWYRQDPGQGLRLIYYSQIVNDFQKGDIAEGYSVSREKKESFPLTVTSAQKNPTAFYLCASTKTSGGNTYNEQFFGPGTRLTVL.

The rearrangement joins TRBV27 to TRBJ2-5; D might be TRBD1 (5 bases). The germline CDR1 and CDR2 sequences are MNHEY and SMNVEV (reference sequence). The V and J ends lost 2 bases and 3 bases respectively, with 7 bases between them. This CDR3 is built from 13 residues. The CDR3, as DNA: TGTGCCAGCAGTTTAAGGGGTAAAGAGACCCAGTACTTC. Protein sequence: CASSLRGKETQYF.

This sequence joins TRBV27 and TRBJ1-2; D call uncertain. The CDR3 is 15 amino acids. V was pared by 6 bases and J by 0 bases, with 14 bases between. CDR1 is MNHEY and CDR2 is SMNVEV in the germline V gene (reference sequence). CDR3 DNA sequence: TGTGCCAGCAGCCCCGGGAGATTATCTAACTATGGCTACACCTTC. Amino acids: CASSPGRLSNYGYTF.

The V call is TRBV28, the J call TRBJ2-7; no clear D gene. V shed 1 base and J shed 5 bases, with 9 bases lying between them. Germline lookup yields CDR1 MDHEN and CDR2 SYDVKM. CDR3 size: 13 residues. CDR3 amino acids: CASSLSGYDEQYV. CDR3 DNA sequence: TGTGCCAGCAGTTTATCCGGGTATGACGAGCAGTACGTC.

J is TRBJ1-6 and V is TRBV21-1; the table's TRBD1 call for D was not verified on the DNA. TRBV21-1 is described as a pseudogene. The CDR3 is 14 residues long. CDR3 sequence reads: CASSKEGLQAPLHF. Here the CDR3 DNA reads TGTGCCAGCAGCAAAGAGGGGTTACAGGCCCCCCTCCACTTT.

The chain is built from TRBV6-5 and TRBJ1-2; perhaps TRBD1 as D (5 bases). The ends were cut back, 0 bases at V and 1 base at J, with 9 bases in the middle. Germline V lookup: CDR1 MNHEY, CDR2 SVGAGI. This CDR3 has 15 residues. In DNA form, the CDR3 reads TGTGCCAGCAGTTACTCCTCAGGGCTTAACTATGGCTACACCTTC. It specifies CASSYSSGLNYGYTF.